Listed below are T cell receptor beta chains from one sample, sequenced in a study of cytomegalovirus exposure and HLA in healthy donors. Clones were read by immunoSEQ multiplex PCR, and TCRdb kept only the in-frame ones, dropping some. The sample holds more than 85,000 clones, 60% to 85% seen once. Sequenced material: PBMCs. The receptors were gathered from a man aged 35-49 years in good health and CMV-seronegative. Both conserved end residues are part of each CDR3. A D gene is named only where the DNA matches it firmly. The size field is filled for only some rows; it gives once, few, many or a size class.

.,.,TRBV27,TRBJ2-1,TGTGCCAGCAGTCCCGGGGTGGTGGGGAATGAGCAGTTCTTC,CASSPGVVGNEQFF
.,TRBD1,TRBV11-2,TRBJ2-3,TGTGCCAGCAGCTCCCGGACAGGACTCACAGATACGCAGTATTTT,CASSSRTGLTDTQYF
.,.,TRBV4-2,TRBJ1-1,TGTGCCAGCAGCCAAACAGGGATGAACACTGAAGCTTTCTTT,CASSQTGMNTEAFF
once,.,TRBV11-2,TRBJ1-3,TGTGCCAGCAGCTTAGTTTCCGGGAAGGGAAACACCATATATTTT,CASSLVSGKGNTIYF
.,TRBD2,TRBV5-4,TRBJ2-7,TGTGCCAGCAGCAACGGGGGGGCCGTGGTCCACGAGCAGTACTTC,CASSNGGAVVHEQYF
few,TRBD1,TRBV27,TRBJ1-5,TGTGCCAGCAGTTTAGGACAGGCCAGAGCCCAGCATTTT,CASSLGQARAQHF
.,TRBD2,TRBV18,TRBJ2-3,TGTGCCAGCTCACCACGGCGTAGCGGGACTTCAGATACGCAGTATTTT,CASSPRRSGTSDTQYF
few,TRBD1,TRBV28,TRBJ1-5,TGTGCCAGCAGTTCGGACAGGGGTCGGCAGCCCCAGCATTTT,CASSSDRGRQPQHF
.,.,TRBV7-2,TRBJ1-1,TGTGCCAGCAGCTTAGCTAGGGCGGGCACTGAAGCTTTCTTT,CASSLARAGTEAFF
.,.,TRBV2,TRBJ2-7,TGTGCCAGCAGTGATATAGCCTACGGGACCTACGAGCAGTACTTC,CASSDIAYGTYEQYF
.,TRBD2,TRBV5-4,TRBJ2-1,TGTGCCAGCAGCACCGGGACTAGCGCATACAATGAGCAGTTCTTC,CASSTGTSAYNEQFF
.,.,TRBV9,TRBJ2-2,TGTGCCAGCAGCGTAGTGGGGAGGAGGAACACCGGGGAGCTGTTTTTT,CASSVVGRRNTGELFF
.,TRBD1,TRBV6-5,TRBJ1-1,TGTGCCAGCAGTTACGGGACAGGGGATCAAGAAGCTTTCTTT,CASSYGTGDQEAFF
.,.,TRBV15,TRBJ1-4,TGTGCCACCAGCAGAGATCGTGGGACTTCGAGTGAAAAACTGTTTTTT,CATSRDRGTSSEKLFF
few,.,TRBV29-1,TRBJ1-2,TGCAGCACAGTGGCAGGGCAGGGCTATGGCTACACCTTC,CSTVAGQGYGYTF
.,.,TRBV7-9,TRBJ1-2,TGTGCCAGCAGCCCCCCGCGGGGGCGTCTTGATTATGGCTACACCTTC,CASSPPRGRLDYGYTF
.,TRBD2,TRBV6-1,TRBJ2-2,TGTGCCAGCAGTGAAGTATATGCTGGGACTAGCGGGACCGGGGAGCTGTTTTTT,CASSEVYAGTSGTGELFF